The 26 T cell receptor beta chains in this list originate from one sample, sequenced in a study of human T cells and chemical hapten exposure (dated by TCRdb to about 2021). Interpreted using the paper, the time point label stands for: patch test 1, 2 weeks after DPC sensitization. The treatment or condition tag for this specimen amounts to: therapeutic diphenylcyclopropenone sensitization with weekly scalp DPC. Library prep was done by RACE. The data were produced on a NextSeq 500. TCRdb reprocessed the public reads (quality trimming at Q25 with fastp, clone calling with MiXCR) and kept in-frame beta chains. Rows with a matching CDR3 protein are joined into one entry that keeps the most common DNA and genes. The table for this sample lists fewer than 130,000 distinct CDR3 sequences; around 10% of them were counted only once. Clones ranked in the top ten supply around 3.4% of the sample. This specimen consisted of whole blood, obtained in connection with sensitization to the hapten diphenylcyclopropenone (DPC). These receptors came from a woman aged 40-49 years with alopecia areata. Some clones in this sample may be carry-over from other donors' samples.

This clonotype was picked up many times. The CDR3 sequence is CASSELATSPSTDTQYF. For the CDR3, the DNA is TGTGCCAGCAGTGAACTGGCCACTAGCCCCAGCACAGATACGCAGTATTTT. V is TRBV25-1 and J is TRBJ2-3; maybe TRBD2 (6 bases). CDR1 is MGHDK and CDR2 is SYGVNS in the germline V gene. This CDR3 has 17 residues. Trimming took 2 bases from V and 0 from J, leaving 15 bases between them.

V gene TRBV11-3 combines with J gene TRBJ1-5; possible D gene TRBD1, 5 bases. The germline gives CDR1 SGHNT, CDR2 YENEEA. This CDR3 is built from 18 residues. Trimming removed 5 bases from V and 2 bases from J, with 22 bases in between. The CDR3 region has the DNA TGTGCCAGCAGCCCAGGAGGGCAGGGAGGCGGACGCAATCAGCCCCAGCATTTT. Its translation is CASSPGGQGGGRNQPQHF.

This clonotype was detected a few times. The rearrangement links TRBV19 to TRBJ2-1; TRBD2 matches at 8 bases. CDR3 length: 15 residues. The V segment lost 8 bases and the J segment 5 bases; nucleotides outside the gene matches: 11. Germline assignment: CDR1 LNHDA and CDR2 SQIVND (reference sequence). CDR3 sequence (DNA): TGTGCCAGTCGCCGAAGCGGGAGTCTCCACAATGAGCAGTTCTTC. Protein: CASRRSGSLHNEQFF.

This clonotype was found a few times. The chain has TRBV7-9 and TRBJ2-2; D possibly corresponds to TRBD1 (6 bases). The CDR3 is 15 amino acids. The germline V and J ends were trimmed by 5 bases and 4 bases, with 14 bases remaining between them. The germline CDR1 and CDR2 sequences are SEHNR and FQNEAQ (reference sequence). The CDR3 DNA sequence: TGTGCCAGCAGCCCCGAACAGGGAAGCACCGGGGAGCTGTTTTTT. Translation: CASSPEQGSTGELFF.

This clonotype was observed a few times. The chain is built from TRBV6-1 and TRBJ2-7; TRBD1 agrees at 7 bases. V lost 3 bases, J lost 4 bases, and 3 bases stayed unmatched. Germline V CDR1 and CDR2: MNHNS, SASEGT. The CDR3 spans 13 residues. The CDR3 reads CASSDVTGYEQYF. Here the CDR3 DNA reads TGTGCCAGCAGTGACGTGACAGGGTACGAGCAGTACTTC.

In this sample, this clonotype turned up many times. V is TRBV5-6 and J is TRBJ1-5; D is unclear. Per germline, CDR1 SGHDT and CDR2 YYEEEE. V lost 6 bases and J lost 4, with 17 bases in between. The CDR3 extends over 15 amino acids. The CDR3 DNA sequence: TGTGCCAGCACCGCCGGGTTCGGAGGAAATCAGCCCCAGCATTTT. It specifies CASTAGFGGNQPQHF.

This clonotype was seen many times. This chain joins TRBV7-8 and TRBJ1-6, with 8 positions matching TRBD1. Per germline, CDR1 SGHVS and CDR2 FQNEAQ. This CDR3 is 15 amino acids long. The J segment lost 8 bases and the V segment lost 2 bases, leaving 5 bases of the junction unmatched. CDR3 region: CASSLQAGGDSPLHF. The CDR3, as DNA: TGTGCCAGCAGCTTACAGGCAGGGGGCGATTCACCCCTCCACTTT.

As concerns this clonotype: A read error may be the cause here, since a much bigger clone is one base away. This rearrangement joins TRBV6-1 to TRBJ1-1, with D possibly matching TRBD1 (6 bases). This CDR3 has 13 amino acids. Germline V gene sequence: CDR1 MNHNS, CDR2 SASEGT. Trimming cost V 2 bases and J 6 bases, with 10 bases left between them. CDR3 residues: CASSEIRGPEAFF. The DNA for the CDR3 is TGTGCCAGCAGTGAAATCAGGGGCCCTGAAGCTTTCTTT.

This clonotype was counted between two and nine times. The CDR3 DNA reads TGCAGCGTTGTGTCGGGGCGCGAGTTCGATACGCAGTATTTT. It translates to CSVVSGREFDTQYF. The V call is TRBV29-1, the J call TRBJ2-3; D is perhaps TRBD1 or TRBD2 (5 bases each). The ends were cut back, 4 bases at V and 6 bases at J, with 17 bases in the middle. The germline V gene has CDR1 SQVTM and CDR2 ANQGSEA. The CDR3 covers 14 residues.

On this clonotype: Relative to the germline gene, one junction end is altered; a read error may explain this. This rearrangement joins TRBV4-3 to TRBJ1-2, with D tentatively TRBD1 (6 bases). Germline CDR1 and CDR2: LGHNA and YSLEER. This CDR3 contains 14 residues. Here the CDR3 DNA reads TGCACCAGCAGCCAAGGGGGACAAACCTATGGCTACACCTTC. Amino acid sequence: CTSSQGGQTYGYTF.

V and J are TRBV30 and TRBJ1-2; no definite D call. The germline V gene has CDR1 GTSNPN and CDR2 SVGIG (reference sequence). V was trimmed by 6 bases and J by 7 bases, leaving 12 bases between them. This CDR3 region has 11 residues. CDR3 DNA sequence: TGTGCCTGTTCCTCCGGTCGTGGCTACACCTTC. Translated, it gives CACSSGRGYTF.

This clonotype has a handful of counts. This chain joins TRBV11-2 and TRBJ2-7, with 8 bases lining up with TRBD1. Germline CDR1 reads SGHAT; CDR2 reads FQNNGV. This CDR3 region has 14 residues. V trimming: 5 bases; J trimming: 3 bases; junction bases outside the gene matches: 6. The chain's CDR3 is CASSTGDRYYEQYF. The DNA for the CDR3 is TGTGCCAGCAGCACCGGGGACAGGTACTACGAGCAGTACTTC.

In its sample, this clonotype was seen a few times. The V call is TRBV4-1, the J call TRBJ1-5; no firm D call. V lost 0 bases to trimming and J lost 3 bases, with 9 bases between them. This CDR3 region has 15 residues. Germline V lookup: CDR1 MGHRA, CDR2 YSYEKL. Here the CDR3 DNA reads TGCGCCAGCAGCCAAGATCTGCCAAACAATCAGCCCCAGCATTTT. Encoded protein: CASSQDLPNNQPQHF.

This clonotype has at least ten counts. The genes are TRBV6-5 and TRBJ2-7; 9 nucleotides match TRBD2. The CDR3 extends over 14 amino acids. With 0 bases clipped from V and 4 bases from J, the junction kept 1 base outside the gene matches. Germline loops: CDR1 MNHEY, CDR2 SVGAGI. DNA of the CDR3: TGTGCCAGCAGTTACTCGACTAGCGGATACGAGCAGTACTTC. Translating it yields CASSYSTSGYEQYF.

The J gene is TRBJ2-1, the V gene TRBV20-1; unclear D gene. The CDR3 totals 13 residues. Germline lookup yields CDR1 DFQATT and CDR2 SNEGSKA (reference sequence). V gave up 3 bases and J gave up 8 bases, with 14 bases separating them. CDR3 loop: CSASSPNGYEQFF. The CDR3, as DNA: TGCAGTGCTAGTAGCCCCAACGGGTATGAGCAGTTCTTC.

The chain couples TRBV4-1 to TRBJ1-2, with 7 nucleotides matching TRBD1. The germline V gene encodes CDR1 MGHRA and CDR2 YSYEKL. V shed 0 bases and J 8 bases; nucleotides not matched to a gene: 15. The CDR3 is 17 amino acids. DNA of the CDR3: TGCGCCAGCAGCCAAGAAGAGAAGGTGAGGGGGCCTGAAGGCTACACCTTC. This encodes CASSQEEKVRGPEGYTF.

This clonotype was counted a few times. The CDR3 DNA is TGTGCCAGTAAGCCGGGACAGGGATTCCACGAGCAGTACTTC. Protein: CASKPGQGFHEQYF. The chain links TRBV19 to TRBJ2-7; the match to TRBD1 covers 9 bases. Germline assignment: CDR1 LNHDA and CDR2 SQIVND (reference sequence). CDR3 length: 14 amino acids. V shed 7 bases and J 5 bases; nucleotides not matched to a gene: 9.

The CDR3 here is CSAGSSGQGSRQPQHF. In nucleotides, the CDR3 is TGCAGCGCCGGAAGCTCGGGACAGGGTTCGCGGCAGCCCCAGCATTTT. The chain joins TRBV29-1 to TRBJ1-5, with TRBD1 matching over 9 bases. Germline loops: CDR1 SQVTM, CDR2 ANQGSEA. V gave up 7 bases and J gave up 7 bases; unmatched junction bases: 17. The CDR3 totals 16 residues.

This clonotype has a handful of counts. The genes are TRBV19 and TRBJ2-1; TRBD2 matches 10 bases. After removal of 5 bases from V and 7 bases from J, the junction contained 8 bases not matched to a gene. Per germline, CDR1 LNHDA and CDR2 SQIVND (reference sequence). The CDR3 is 15 amino acids. The CDR3 region has the DNA TGTGCCAGTAGTGCCGTGGCTAGCGGGAGTAATGAGCAGTTCTTC. This encodes CASSAVASGSNEQFF.

As to this clonotype: A clone one base away is much larger, so this may be a read error. The chain joins TRBV9 to TRBJ1-6; 9 bases are a match to TRBD1. From germline, CDR1 is SGDLS and CDR2 YYNGEE. This CDR3 contains 14 residues. CDR3 amino acids: CASSAGQGFSPLYF. The CDR3 nucleotides read TGTGCCAGCAGCGCGGGACAGGGATTTTCACCCCTCTACTTT.

The gene calls are TRBV24-1 and TRBJ2-2, with 11 bases identical to TRBD2. The CDR3 loop spans 18 amino acids. Germline-derived CDR1 and CDR2 are KGHDR and SFDVKD. The junction had 5 bases not matched to a gene; V was cut back by 3 bases and J by 0 bases. The DNA for the CDR3 is TGTGCCACCAGTGATCCGGGACTAGCGGCACCGAACACCGGGGAGCTGTTTTTT. This gives the protein CATSDPGLAAPNTGELFF.

The chain has TRBV20-1 and TRBJ1-5, with 7 nucleotides matching TRBD1. With 5 bases clipped from V and 0 bases from J, the junction kept 19 bases outside the gene matches. Germline V gene lookup returns CDR1 DFQATT and CDR2 SNEGSKA (reference sequence). The length of the CDR3 is 19 residues. The CDR3 loop is CSAPIRDRAQGYSNQPQHF. In DNA form, the CDR3 reads TGCAGTGCTCCGATACGCGACAGGGCACAGGGCTATAGCAATCAGCCCCAGCATTTT.

V usage is TRBV27 and J usage is TRBJ2-1, with D unresolved. The CDR3 contains 16 residues. V lost 3 bases and J 3 bases, leaving 15 bases between the germline ends. CDR1 is MNHEY, CDR2 SMNVEV, per germline (reference sequence). CDR3 coding DNA: TGTGCCAGCAGTTTCTCACGGATAAATAACTACAATGAGCAGTTCTTC. It encodes CASSFSRINNYNEQFF.

This clonotype was observed a handful of times. The rearrangement links TRBV18 to TRBJ2-1; 7 bases agree with TRBD2. Trimming cost V 3 bases and J 0 bases; bases outside gene matches: 8. From germline, CDR1 is KGHSH and CDR2 LQKENI. The CDR3 has 17 amino acids. CDR3: CASSPLLAASSYNEQFF. DNA of the CDR3: TGTGCCAGCTCACCGCTCCTAGCGGCTAGCTCCTACAATGAGCAGTTCTTC. Full variable domain (missing parts from reference TRBV18 and TRBJ2-1): NAGVMQNPRHLVRRRGQEARLRCSPMKGHSHVYWYRQLPEEGLKFMVYLQKENIIDESGMPKERFSAEFPKEGPSILRIQQVVRGDSAAYFCASSPLLAASSYNEQFFGPGTRLTVL.

CDR3 in DNA: TGCAGTGCTAATCGACAGACAGATGGCTACACCTTC. Translating gives CSANRQTDGYTF. This chain links TRBV20-1 with TRBJ1-2, with a tentative D call TRBD1 (5 bases). V gave up 4 bases and J gave up 6 bases, with 12 bases separating them. This CDR3 region has 12 residues. CDR1 and CDR2 from the germline V gene are DFQATT and SNEGSKA (reference sequence).

This clonotype was seen repeatedly, ten times or more. The genes are TRBV12-3 or TRBV12-4 and TRBJ1-1; D might be TRBD1 (6 bases). The CDR3 spans 15 residues. V dropped 6 bases and J dropped 8 bases, with 22 bases sitting between them. CDR3 DNA sequence: TGTGCCAGCAGCCCCTCCATCCGGACAGCAGGCGAAGCTTTCTTT. This codes for CASSPSIRTAGEAFF.